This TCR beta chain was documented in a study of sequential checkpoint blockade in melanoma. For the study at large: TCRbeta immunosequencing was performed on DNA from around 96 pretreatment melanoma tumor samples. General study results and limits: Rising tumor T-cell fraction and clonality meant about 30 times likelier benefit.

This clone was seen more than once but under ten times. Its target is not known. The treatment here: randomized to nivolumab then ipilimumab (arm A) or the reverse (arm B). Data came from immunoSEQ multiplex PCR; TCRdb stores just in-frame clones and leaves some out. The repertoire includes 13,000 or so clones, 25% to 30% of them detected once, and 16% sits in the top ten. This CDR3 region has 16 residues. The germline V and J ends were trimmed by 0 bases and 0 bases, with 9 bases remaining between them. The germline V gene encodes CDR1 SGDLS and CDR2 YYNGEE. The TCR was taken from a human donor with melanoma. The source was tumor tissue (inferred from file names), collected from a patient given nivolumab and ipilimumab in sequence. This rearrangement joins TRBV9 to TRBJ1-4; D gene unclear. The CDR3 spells CASSVAEGSTNEKLFF. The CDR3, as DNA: TGTGCCAGCAGCGTAGCTGAGGGTTCAACTAATGAAAAACTGTTTTTT.